A single sample gave rise to the 21 T cell receptor beta chains below, sequenced in a study of Tregs in tolerant kidney transplant recipients. Measured with immunoSEQ multiplex PCR; TCRdb has only the in-frame clones, and not every one. This table has around 50,000 clones, about four fifths appearing once. Source material: CD4+ T cells from blood. Receptor source: a human donor in good health.

In DNA form, the CDR3 reads TGTGCCAGCAGCTTAGTACCGCAAGAGACCCAGTACTTC. Residues: CASSLVPQETQYF. The rearrangement joins TRBV7-2 to TRBJ2-5; D not certain. The V and J ends lost 1 base and 2 bases respectively, with 5 bases between them. Germline V gene lookup returns CDR1 SGHTA and CDR2 FQGNSA. The CDR3 totals 13 residues.

This chain uses TRBV29-1 with TRBJ2-3; possible D gene TRBD1, 6 bases. Germline V gene data show CDR1 as SQVTM and CDR2 as ANQGSEA. With 5 bases removed from V and 4 bases from J, the gap between germline ends came to 16 bases. CDR3 length: 14 amino acids. The CDR3 region has the DNA TGCAGCGTTCAAAGACAGGCCGGGTCAGATACGCAGTATTTT. Protein: CSVQRQAGSDTQYF.

The rearrangement joins TRBV6-6 to TRBJ1-6; D is undetermined. The germline V gene has CDR1 MNHNY and CDR2 SVGAGI (reference sequence). The V and J ends lost 0 bases and 13 bases respectively, with 7 bases between them. The CDR3 runs 12 residues. CDR3 coding DNA: TGTGCCAGCAGTTACTCGAGCGCGCCCCTCCACTTT. It encodes CASSYSSAPLHF.

V usage is TRBV7-2 and J usage is TRBJ2-7; 10 bases are a match to TRBD2. The V gene's germline CDR1 is SGHTA and CDR2 FQGNSA. The CDR3 length is 15 residues. J gave up 7 bases and V 4 bases, and 10 bases lay outside the gene matches. The CDR3 spells CASSSYSSGRNEQYF. The CDR3 DNA is TGTGCCAGCAGCTCGTACTCTAGCGGGAGAAATGAGCAGTACTTC.

This clone came up a few times. The chain is built from TRBV21-1 and TRBJ1-1; no DNA check was done on the table's D call, TRBD1. TRBV21-1 is marked as a pseudogene. CDR3 length equals 15 residues. Here the CDR3 reads CASSKEPRGNTEAFF. The CDR3 DNA reads as TGTGCCAGCAGCAAAGAGCCCAGGGGGAACACTGAAGCTTTCTTT.

The chain employs TRBV5-8 and TRBJ1-1, with D perhaps TRBD1 (6 bases). Germline V gene data show CDR1 as SGHTS and CDR2 as YDEGEE. V lost 1 base to trimming and J lost 4 bases, with 11 bases between them. The CDR3 is 14 amino acids. CDR3 DNA sequence: TGTGCCAGCAGCTTGAAGGGGGGCGGCACTGAAGCTTTCTTT. Amino acids: CASSLKGGGTEAFF.

This clone has a single count. V is TRBV19 and J is TRBJ1-2; 7 positions match TRBD1. CDR1 is LNHDA and CDR2 is SQIVND in the germline V gene (reference sequence). The CDR3 is 15 amino acids. V lost 5 bases and J lost 0; bases outside the gene matches: 6. The CDR3 here is CASSFQTGTNYGYTF. The CDR3 nucleotides are TGTGCCAGTAGTTTCCAGACAGGGACTAACTATGGCTACACCTTC.

The chain joins TRBV6-6 to TRBJ2-7, with a possible D match to TRBD2 (5 bases). CDR1 is MNHNY and CDR2 is SVGAGI in the germline V gene (reference sequence). The CDR3 length is 13 residues. V shed 2 bases and J shed 4 bases, with 9 bases lying between them. CDR3 DNA sequence: TGTGCCAGCAGTTACCCAGGAGGATACGAGCAGTACTTC. This encodes CASSYPGGYEQYF.

The sample holds a few counts of this clone. The chain uses TRBV6-5 and TRBJ2-7; 9 nucleotides agree with TRBD1. Germline CDR1 MNHEY, CDR2 SVGAGI. V gave up 6 bases and J gave up 5 bases; unmatched junction bases: 11. The length of the CDR3 is 15 residues. CDR3 in amino acids: CASSNPGQGGNEQYF. The DNA for the CDR3 is TGTGCCAGCAGCAACCCGGGACAGGGTGGAAACGAGCAGTACTTC.

This chain connects TRBV4-1 to TRBJ1-1, with D possibly TRBD1 on 6 matching bases. Trimming stripped 1 base from V and 6 bases from J, with 18 bases between. Germline V gene data show CDR1 as MGHRA and CDR2 as YSYEKL. The CDR3 is made up of 16 amino acids. The CDR3 loop is CASSQVDGGRTAEAFF. The CDR3 DNA reads TGCGCCAGCAGCCAAGTAGACGGGGGCCGAACCGCTGAAGCTTTCTTT.

This clone was recorded a few times. The rearrangement links TRBV4-3 to TRBJ2-7, with TRBD2 as a possible D gene (6 bases). There are 15 residues in the CDR3. Germline CDR1 is LGHNA and CDR2 is YSLEER. V was cut by 1 base and J by 0 bases, with 10 bases left in between. CDR3 protein: CASSQGLAASYEQYF. CDR3 coding DNA: TGCGCCAGCAGCCAAGGGTTAGCGGCCTCCTACGAGCAGTACTTC.

This clone is judged medium-sized (0.01 to 0.1%). The gene calls are TRBV28 and TRBJ2-1; D is perhaps TRBD1 (6 bases). V was pared by 7 bases and J by 3 bases, with 13 bases between. Germline values: CDR1 MDHEN, CDR2 SYDVKM. CDR3 length: 14 amino acids. The CDR3 sequence is CASTQGPNYNEQFF. The DNA of the CDR3 is TGTGCCAGCACACAGGGCCCAAACTACAATGAGCAGTTCTTC.

CDR3 amino acids: CASSLARGSTEAFF. In nucleotides, the CDR3 is TGTGCCAGCAGTTTGGCCAGGGGGAGCACTGAAGCTTTCTTT. The rearrangement uses TRBV6-5 and TRBJ1-1, with TRBD1 matching 7 bases. This CDR3 contains 14 residues. The junction had 6 bases not matched to a gene; V was cut back by 4 bases and J by 4 bases. The germline gives CDR1 MNHEY, CDR2 SVGAGI.

The chain couples TRBV30 to TRBJ1-1; TRBD1 aligns across 9 bases. The V and J ends lost 2 bases and 6 bases, in that order; junction bases with no gene match: 4. The CDR3 length is 13 residues. Germline V gives CDR1 GTSNPN, CDR2 SVGIG (reference sequence). CDR3 sequence reads: CAWSMDRGAEAFF. The CDR3 nucleotides are TGTGCCTGGAGTATGGACAGGGGAGCTGAAGCTTTCTTT.

The chain is built from TRBV28 and TRBJ2-3; D is perhaps TRBD1 or TRBD2 (6 bases each). Trimming took off 2 bases at V and 0 bases at J, with 24 bases between the two ends. The CDR3 totals 20 residues. Per germline, CDR1 MDHEN and CDR2 SYDVKM. The chain's CDR3 is CASSLRPDRGPFDSTDTQYF. The DNA of the CDR3 is TGTGCCAGCAGTTTAAGACCCGACCGGGGGCCGTTTGATAGCACAGATACGCAGTATTTT.

This clone was detected once. The J gene is TRBJ2-7, the V gene TRBV5-6; TRBD2 might be the D (6 bases). Germline loops: CDR1 SGHDT, CDR2 YYEEEE. V was pared by 0 bases and J by 4 bases, with 11 bases between. There are 14 residues in the CDR3. In nucleotides, the CDR3 is TGTGCCAGCAGCTTGGGCAATCGGGGGTACGAGCAGTACTTC. As protein: CASSLGNRGYEQYF.

This rearrangement joins TRBV2 to TRBJ1-4, with D unclear. Germline V lookup: CDR1 SNHLY, CDR2 FYNNEI. This CDR3 is built from 14 residues. V was shortened by 7 bases and J by 5 bases, with 14 bases between the two germline ends. CDR3 sequence reads: CASNEWVLNEKLFF. The CDR3 bases are TGTGCCAGCAATGAGTGGGTCTTAAATGAAAAACTGTTTTTT.

The table lists this clone with a few counts. The chain is built from TRBV5-1 and TRBJ2-2; D is unclear. In germline, CDR1 is SGHRS, CDR2 YFSETQ. Trimming cost V 3 bases and J 3 bases, with 9 bases left between them. CDR3 length: 14 residues. The CDR3, as DNA: TGCGCCAGCAGCTCCTGGTCTGACACCGGGGAGCTGTTTTTT. It is translated as CASSSWSDTGELFF.

The chain uses TRBV25-1 and TRBJ2-5; D possibly corresponds to TRBD1 (6 bases). The CDR3 totals 13 residues. Germline-derived CDR1 and CDR2 are MGHDK and SYGVNS. V dropped 4 bases and J dropped 4 bases, with 10 bases sitting between them. The CDR3 DNA is TGTGCCAGCAGTGGATTAGGGGGAGAGACCCAGTACTTC. Translating it yields CASSGLGGETQYF.

The V call is TRBV6-5, the J call TRBJ2-2; possibly TRBD1 for D (6 bases). CDR3 length: 13 residues. The V gene lost 6 bases and the J gene lost 7 bases, with 12 bases spanning the gap. Germline lookup yields CDR1 MNHEY and CDR2 SVGAGI. CDR3 nucleotides: TGTGCCAGCAGAGGGGGACGGGACGGGGAGCTGTTTTTT. Amino acids: CASRGGRDGELFF.

The rearrangement uses TRBV5-1 and TRBJ2-3; D is uncertain. Germline V gene data show CDR1 as SGHRS and CDR2 as YFSETQ. This CDR3 has 13 amino acids. Between the trimmed V and J ends, which lost 2 bases and 4 bases, there was a span of 8 bases. DNA for the CDR3: TGCGCCAGCAGCTTTCCCGGCCCAGATACGCAGTATTTT. This gives the protein CASSFPGPDTQYF.